A selection of T cell receptor beta chains follows, all from one sample in a study of cytomegalovirus exposure and HLA in healthy donors. Sequenced by immunoSEQ multiplex PCR; TCRdb stores in-frame clones only, minus some. In the table there are about 90,000 clones, approximately 74% of which are singletons. The source material was PBMCs. The receptors shown here come from a man aged 30 to 39 in good health and CMV-seropositive. Each CDR3 is given with its conserved first and last residue. A D gene is named only where the DNA matches it firmly. Some rows have no size entry. The others give once, few or many, or a class for an expanded clone.

clone size | D gene | J gene | V gene | CDR3 protein | CDR3 DNA
few | NA | TRBJ2-3 | TRBV5-5 | CASSALGDTQYF | TGTGCCAGCAGCGCCCTCGGGGATACGCAGTATTTT
NA | TRBD1 | TRBJ2-3 | TRBV30 | CAWTQGADTQYF | TGTGCCTGGACGCAGGGGGCAGATACGCAGTATTTT
NA | TRBD1 | TRBJ1-2 | TRBV28 | CASSLNRGRVWYGYTF | TGTGCCAGCAGTTTAAACAGGGGGCGGGTTTGGTATGGCTACACCTTC
once | TRBD2 | TRBJ2-3 | TRBV6-6 | CASSWGGSTDTQYF | TGTGCCAGCAGTTGGGGGGGGTCCACAGATACGCAGTATTTT
NA | NA | TRBJ1-1 | TRBV5-1 | CASSWGDRSTEAFF | TGCGCCAGCAGCTGGGGAGACAGGTCTACTGAAGCTTTCTTT
NA | NA | TRBJ2-2 | TRBV9 | CASSVVGAVGIGELFF | TGTGCCAGCAGCGTAGTGGGAGCGGTGGGAATCGGGGAGCTGTTTTTT
few | NA | TRBJ1-5 | TRBV9 | CASSVAGGVGQPQHF | TGTGCCAGCAGCGTAGCTGGGGGGGTAGGACAGCCCCAGCATTTT
NA | TRBD1 | TRBJ1-4 | TRBV5-1 | CASSFTGEDEKLFF | TGCGCCAGCAGCTTCACAGGGGAAGATGAAAAACTGTTTTTT
NA | NA | TRBJ1-2 | TRBV2 | CASSAGEDYGYTF | TGTGCCAGCAGTGCGGGGGAGGACTATGGCTACACCTTC
NA | TRBD1 | TRBJ1-4 | TRBV19 | CASSIQGADEKLFF | TGTGCCAGTAGTATCCAGGGGGCGGATGAAAAACTGTTTTTT
few | NA | TRBJ1-1 | TRBV6-1 | CASSEAGTSWNTEAFF | TGTGCCAGCAGTGAGGCAGGGACAAGTTGGAACACTGAAGCTTTCTTT
NA | NA | TRBJ2-7 | TRBV15 | CATADRVTYEQYF | TGTGCCACAGCGGACAGAGTAACCTACGAGCAGTACTTC
NA | NA | TRBJ1-1 | TRBV13 | CASSLGFLSEAFF | TGTGCCAGCAGCTTAGGCTTCCTTTCTGAAGCTTTCTTT
few | TRBD2 | TRBJ2-7 | TRBV9 | CASSVGGTSGGEQYF | TGTGCCAGCAGCGTAGGGGGGACTAGCGGTGGAGAGCAGTACTTC
NA | NA | TRBJ2-3 | TRBV27 | CASSLIGTDTQYF | TGTGCCAGCAGTTTGATCGGGACAGATACGCAGTATTTT
few | NA | TRBJ2-1 | TRBV7-6 | CASSTMGAGNYDEQFF | TGTGCCAGCAGCACGATGGGGGCAGGAAATTACGATGAGCAGTTCTTC
NA | NA | TRBJ2-2 | TRBV4-2 | CASSQDSANTGELFF | TGTGCCAGCAGCCAAGATTCAGCGAACACCGGGGAGCTGTTTTTT
NA | TRBD2 | TRBJ2-5 | TRBV28 | CASSPSLGLADQETQYF | TGTGCCAGCAGCCCCTCCCTGGGACTAGCGGACCAAGAGACCCAGTACTTC
NA | NA | TRBJ2-3 | TRBV5-6 | CASSLRLNTQYF | TGTGCCAGCAGCTTGCGGTTAAATACGCAGTATTTT
NA | NA | TRBJ1-1 | TRBV19 | CASSIGGGRTEAFF | TGTGCCAGTAGTATTGGGGGGGGAAGGACTGAAGCTTTCTTT
NA | NA | TRBJ2-3 | TRBV15 | CATSRETVDTQYF | TGTGCCACCAGCAGAGAAACGGTAGATACGCAGTATTTT
NA | NA | TRBJ1-2 | TRBV28 | CASSLRQAGYTF | TGTGCCAGCAGTCTGAGACAGGCGGGCTACACCTTC
NA | NA | TRBJ2-5 | TRBV12-5 | CASAPFWGQGETQYF | TGTGCTAGTGCCCCCTTTTGGGGGCAGGGGGAGACCCAGTACTTC
few | NA | TRBJ1-5 | TRBV12-5 | CASGSVGGSPGPQHF | TGTGCTAGTGGTTCAGTAGGGGGATCGCCGGGGCCCCAGCATTTT
NA | NA | TRBJ1-3 | TRBV6-6 | CASSYGGPSGNTIYF | TGTGCCAGCAGTTACGGGGGCCCCTCTGGAAACACCATATATTTT
few | TRBD2 | TRBJ2-7 | TRBV7-6 | CASSLAPRTSSLFVDEQYF | TGTGCCAGCAGCTTAGCCCCGCGGACTAGCAGCCTCTTCGTCGACGAGCAGTACTTC
NA | TRBD1 | TRBJ2-2 | TRBV7-9 | CASSLTGEADTGELFF | TGTGCCAGCAGCCTGACAGGGGAGGCCGACACCGGGGAGCTGTTTTTT
few | NA | TRBJ2-2 | TRBV20-1 | CSARSFGELFF | TGCAGTGCTAGATCCTTCGGGGAGCTGTTTTTT
NA | NA | TRBJ2-2 | TRBV30 | CAWGQNTGELFF | TGTGCCTGGGGGCAGAACACCGGGGAGCTGTTTTTT
NA | TRBD1 | TRBJ2-1 | TRBV23-1 | CASSLGQAREFF | TGCGCCAGCAGTCTCGGACAGGCCCGGGAGTTCTTC
once | NA | TRBJ1-5 | TRBV30 | CAWSSDVVGGGSNQPQHF | TGTGCCTGGAGCTCTGATGTCGTCGGGGGTGGAAGCAATCAGCCCCAGCATTTT
NA | NA | TRBJ2-1 | TRBV9 | CASSVDPSSGYHEQFF | TGTGCCAGCAGCGTAGATCCTAGCTCGGGTTACCATGAGCAGTTCTTC
NA | NA | TRBJ2-5 | TRBV30 | CAWSVVAANQETQYF | TGTGCCTGGAGTGTAGTAGCGGCCAACCAAGAGACCCAGTACTTC
NA | TRBD1 | TRBJ2-7 | TRBV19 | CASSIGTGGYEQYF | TGTGCCAGTAGTATAGGGACAGGGGGCTACGAGCAGTACTTC
NA | NA | TRBJ1-5 | TRBV30 | CAWSPGNQPQHF | TGTGCCTGGAGTCCGGGCAATCAGCCCCAGCATTTT
NA | NA | TRBJ1-2 | TRBV28 | CASRLQGGYGYTF | TGTGCCAGCAGGTTACAGGGAGGCTATGGCTACACCTTC
NA | TRBD1 | TRBJ1-1 | TRBV5-1 | CASSLVPGGIETEAFF | TGCGCCAGCAGCTTGGTCCCAGGGGGGATAGAGACTGAAGCTTTCTTT
NA | TRBD1 | TRBJ1-5 | TRBV5-5 | CASSLTGGSNQPQHF | TGTGCCAGCAGCTTGACAGGGGGTAGCAATCAGCCCCAGCATTTT
NA | NA | TRBJ1-1 | TRBV19 | CASSIRGEVNTEAFF | TGTGCCAGTAGTATACGCGGGGAGGTGAACACTGAAGCTTTCTTT
NA | NA | TRBJ1-2 | TRBV7-9 | CASSPPPTSVDGYTF | TGTGCCAGCAGCCCCCCACCCACAAGTGTTGATGGCTACACCTTC
once | NA | TRBJ1-5 | TRBV30 | CAWSADRTYQPQHF | TGTGCCTGGAGTGCCGACAGGACGTATCAGCCCCAGCATTTT
NA | TRBD1 | TRBJ2-7 | TRBV25-1 | CATLLPGQGYEQYF | TGTGCCACCTTATTACCGGGACAGGGTTACGAGCAGTACTTC
NA | TRBD2 | TRBJ2-1 | TRBV10-3 | CAISPSVTSGGKGQYNEQFF | TGTGCCATCAGTCCCTCCGTAACTAGCGGGGGAAAGGGCCAATACAATGAGCAGTTCTTC
NA | TRBD1 | TRBJ1-5 | TRBV9 | CASSVEGATNQPQHF | TGTGCCAGCAGCGTAGAGGGGGCGACCAATCAGCCCCAGCATTTT
NA | TRBD1 | TRBJ2-7 | TRBV30 | CAWGGPRTGITYERYF | TGTGCCTGGGGGGGCCCTCGGACAGGGATCACCTACGAGCGGTACTTC
NA | TRBD2 | TRBJ2-3 | TRBV5-4 | CASRWGGGETDTQYF | TGTGCCAGCAGGTGGGGCGGGGGGGAAACAGATACGCAGTATTTT
few | TRBD1 | TRBJ1-5 | TRBV28 | CASSLDRAYSNQPQNF | TGTGCCAGCAGTTTGGACAGGGCATATAGCAATCAGCCCCAGAATTTT
NA | NA | TRBJ1-1 | TRBV28 | CASSLLSEAFF | TGTGCCAGCAGTTTACTCAGTGAAGCTTTCTTT
NA | NA | TRBJ2-7 | TRBV5-1 | CASSLVLSRGADYEQYF | TGCGCCAGCAGCTTGGTCCTATCTCGGGGAGCGGACTACGAGCAGTACTTC
few | TRBD2 | TRBJ2-1 | TRBV7-9 | CASSSSSGRVDEQFF | TGTGCCAGCAGCTCATCTAGCGGGAGGGTCGATGAGCAGTTCTTC
once | NA | TRBJ2-2 | TRBV5-4 | CASSRDPRGELFF | TGTGCCAGCAGCAGAGACCCCAGGGGGGAGCTGTTTTTT
NA | NA | TRBJ2-7 | TRBV19 | CASSWEGEGGEQYF | TGTGCCAGTAGTTGGGAAGGGGAAGGTGGCGAGCAGTACTTC
NA | NA | TRBJ1-1 | TRBV19 | CASSYIGGNTEAFF | TGTGCCAGTAGCTATATAGGGGGGAACACTGAAGCTTTCTTT
once | TRBD1 | TRBJ2-3 | TRBV5-1 | CASMERGRPDTQYF | TGCGCCAGCATGGAAAGGGGGCGGCCAGATACGCAGTATTTT
NA | TRBD1 | TRBJ2-7 | TRBV19 | CASSTQGIEQYF | TGTGCCAGTAGTACACAGGGGATCGAGCAGTACTTC
NA | NA | TRBJ1-2 | TRBV2 | CASSLQGADYGYTF | TGTGCCAGCAGCCTCCAAGGGGCCGACTATGGCTACACCTTC
NA | TRBD1 | TRBJ2-7 | TRBV6-5 | CASSLTGTSHEQYF | TGTGCCAGCAGTCTGACAGGGACCTCACACGAGCAGTACTTC
NA | NA | TRBJ1-1 | TRBV15 | CATSRVGVNTEAFF | TGTGCCACCAGCAGAGTGGGCGTGAACACTGAAGCTTTCTTT
NA | TRBD2 | TRBJ2-5 | TRBV29-1 | CSVGLAGGPQTQYF | TGCAGCGTCGGACTAGCGGGAGGGCCACAGACCCAGTACTTC
NA | NA | TRBJ2-1 | TRBV29-1 | CSVGRVLQNEQFF | TGCAGCGTAGGCAGGGTTCTCCAAAATGAGCAGTTCTTC